This T cell receptor (beta chain) was documented in a study of regulatory T cells in long-lasting Graves disease. General study findings and limits: Persistent disease showed a preference for TRBV28, TRBJ1-2 and TRBJ2-5.

As concerns this clonotype: Its antigen is still unknown.

Researchers made TCR beta libraries by using iRepertoire HTBI primers and running Arm-PCR on CDR3 regions. In the original analysis: From all samples, identification returned approximately 15 TRBJ and approximately 63 TRBV segments. MiXCR was run by TCRdb on the multiplex PCR reads, yielding one entry per CDR3 protein. These V and J calls rely on TCRdb rather than the paper's analysis. The sample consists of about 540,000 distinct CDR3 sequences, approximately 15% of them appearing once. The germline V gene encodes CDR1 MNHNS and CDR2 SASEGT. V was pared by 5 bases and J by 2 bases, with 2 bases of the junction left unmatched. The CDR3 has 14 amino acids. As for time point: newly diagnosed GD, antithyroid drugs for less than 3 months. Construction of the TCR library relied on RNA isolated from PBMCs. This sample was also put to use in a study of T cells in Graves' hyperthyroidism and ophthalmopathy. That source adds: The TCR CDR3 was amplified in a first-round RT-PCR using the HTBI primer set. Most thyroid clonotypes expanded above 0.001 appeared in blood too.

V and J are TRBV6-1 and TRBJ1-3; TRBD1 matches at 8 bases. The clonotype originates from a man aged 30-40 years with Graves disease. The source material was peripheral blood mononuclear cells (PBMCs), sampled at new diagnosis, from a patient treated with antithyroid drugs. The CDR3 region is CASSNRGTGNTIYF. In nucleotides, the CDR3 is TGTGCCAGCAGTAACAGGGGGACTGGAAACACCATATATTTT.